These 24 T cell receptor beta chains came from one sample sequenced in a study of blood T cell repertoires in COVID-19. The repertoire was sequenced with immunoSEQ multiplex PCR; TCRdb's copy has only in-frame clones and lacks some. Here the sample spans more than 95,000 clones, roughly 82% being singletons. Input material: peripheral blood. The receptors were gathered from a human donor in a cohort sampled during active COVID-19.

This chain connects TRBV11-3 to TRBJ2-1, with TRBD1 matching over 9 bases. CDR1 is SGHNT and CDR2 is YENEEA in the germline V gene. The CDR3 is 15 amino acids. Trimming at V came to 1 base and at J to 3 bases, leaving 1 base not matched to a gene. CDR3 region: CASSLGDRVYNEQFF. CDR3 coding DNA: TGTGCCAGCAGCTTAGGGGACAGGGTCTACAATGAGCAGTTCTTC.

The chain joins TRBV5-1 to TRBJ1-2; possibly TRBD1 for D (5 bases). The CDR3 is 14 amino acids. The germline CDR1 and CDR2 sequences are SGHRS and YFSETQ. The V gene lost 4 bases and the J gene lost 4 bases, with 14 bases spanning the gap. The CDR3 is CASSGQGSFYGYTF. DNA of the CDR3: TGCGCCAGCAGCGGCCAGGGATCTTTCTATGGCTACACCTTC.

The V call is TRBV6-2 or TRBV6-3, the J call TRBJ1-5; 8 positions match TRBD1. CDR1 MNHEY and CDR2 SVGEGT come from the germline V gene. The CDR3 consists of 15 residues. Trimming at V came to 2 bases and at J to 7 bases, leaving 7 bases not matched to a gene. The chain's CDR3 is CASSYPQGVGQPQHF. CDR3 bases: TGTGCCAGCAGTTACCCACAGGGGGTAGGGCAGCCCCAGCATTTT.

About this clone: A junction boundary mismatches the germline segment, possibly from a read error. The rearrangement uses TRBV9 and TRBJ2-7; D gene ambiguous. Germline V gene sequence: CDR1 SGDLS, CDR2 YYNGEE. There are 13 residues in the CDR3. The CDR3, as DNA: TGTGCCAGCAGCGAACTGGTCTCCTCCGAGCAGTACTTC. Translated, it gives CASSELVSSEQYF.

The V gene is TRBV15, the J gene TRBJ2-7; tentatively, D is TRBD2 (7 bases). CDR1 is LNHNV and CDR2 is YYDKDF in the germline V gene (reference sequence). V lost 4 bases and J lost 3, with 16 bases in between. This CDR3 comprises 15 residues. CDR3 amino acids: CATSIRGGALYEQYF. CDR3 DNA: TGTGCCACCAGCATTAGGGGGGGGGCACTCTACGAGCAGTACTTC.

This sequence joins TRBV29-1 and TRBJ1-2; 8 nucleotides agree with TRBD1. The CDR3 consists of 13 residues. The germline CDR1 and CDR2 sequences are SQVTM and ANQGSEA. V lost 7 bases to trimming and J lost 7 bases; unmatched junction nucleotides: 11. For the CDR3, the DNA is TGCAGCGCAAAGGTCGACAGGGGATCTGGCTACACCTTC. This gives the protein CSAKVDRGSGYTF.

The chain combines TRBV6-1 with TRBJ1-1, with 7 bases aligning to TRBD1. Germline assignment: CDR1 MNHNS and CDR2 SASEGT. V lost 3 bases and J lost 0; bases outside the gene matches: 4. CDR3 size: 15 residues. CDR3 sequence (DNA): TGTGCCAGCAGTGACCGGGGGACAGTGAACACTGAAGCTTTCTTT. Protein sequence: CASSDRGTVNTEAFF.

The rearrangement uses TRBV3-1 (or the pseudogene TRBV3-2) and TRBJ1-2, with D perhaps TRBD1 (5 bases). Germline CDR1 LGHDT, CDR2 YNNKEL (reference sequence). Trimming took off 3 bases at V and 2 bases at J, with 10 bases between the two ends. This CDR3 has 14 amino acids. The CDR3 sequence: CASSQLTANYGYTF. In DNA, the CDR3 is TGTGCCAGCAGCCAGTTGACAGCAAACTATGGCTACACCTTC.

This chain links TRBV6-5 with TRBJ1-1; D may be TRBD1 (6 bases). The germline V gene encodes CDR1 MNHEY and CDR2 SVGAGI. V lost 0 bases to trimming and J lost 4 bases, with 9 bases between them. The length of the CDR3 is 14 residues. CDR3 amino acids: CASSYSGGSTEAFF. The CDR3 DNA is TGTGCCAGCAGTTACTCAGGGGGTAGCACTGAAGCTTTCTTT.

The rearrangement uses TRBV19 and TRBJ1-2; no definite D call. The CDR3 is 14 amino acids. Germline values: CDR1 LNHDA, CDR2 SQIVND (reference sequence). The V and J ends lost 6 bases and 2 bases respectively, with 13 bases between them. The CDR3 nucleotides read TGTGCCAGTAGCCCGCCGAGGAGGAACTATGGCTACACCTTC. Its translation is CASSPPRRNYGYTF.

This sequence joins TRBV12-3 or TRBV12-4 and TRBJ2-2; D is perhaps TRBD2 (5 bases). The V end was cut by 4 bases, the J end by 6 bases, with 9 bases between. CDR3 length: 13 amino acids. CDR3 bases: TGTGCCAGCAGTTCTACTAGGGCCGGGGAGCTGTTTTTT. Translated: CASSSTRAGELFF.

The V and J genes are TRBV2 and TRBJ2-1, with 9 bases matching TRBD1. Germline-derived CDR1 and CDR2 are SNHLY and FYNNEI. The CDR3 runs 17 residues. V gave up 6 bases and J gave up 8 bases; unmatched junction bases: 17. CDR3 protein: CASRRIVGTGLRDEQFF. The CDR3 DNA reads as TGTGCCAGCAGGCGGATTGTGGGGACAGGGTTACGTGATGAGCAGTTCTTC.

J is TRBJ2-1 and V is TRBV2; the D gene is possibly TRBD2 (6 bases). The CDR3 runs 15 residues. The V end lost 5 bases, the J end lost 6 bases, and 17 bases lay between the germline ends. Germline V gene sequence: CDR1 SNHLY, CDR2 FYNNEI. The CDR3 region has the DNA TGTGCCAGCAGTCTCCTAACGGGGGTCATCAATGAGCAGTTCTTC. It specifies CASSLLTGVINEQFF.

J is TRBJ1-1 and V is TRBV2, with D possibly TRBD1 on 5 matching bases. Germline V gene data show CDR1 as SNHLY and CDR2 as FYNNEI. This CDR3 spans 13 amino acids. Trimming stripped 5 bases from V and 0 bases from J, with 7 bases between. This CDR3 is CASSNRMNTEAFF. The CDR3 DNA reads TGTGCCAGCAGTAACAGGATGAACACTGAAGCTTTCTTT. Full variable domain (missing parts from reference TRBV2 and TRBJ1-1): EPEVTQTPSHQVTQMGQEVILRCVPISNHLYFYWYRQILGQKVEFLVSFYNNEISEKSEIFDDQFSVERPDGSNFTLKIRSTKLEDSAMYFCASSNRMNTEAFFGQGTRLTVV.

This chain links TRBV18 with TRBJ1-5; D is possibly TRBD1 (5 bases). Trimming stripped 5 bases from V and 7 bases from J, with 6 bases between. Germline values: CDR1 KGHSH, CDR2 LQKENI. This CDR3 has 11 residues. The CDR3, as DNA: TGTGCCAGCTCATCAGGGCAGCCCCAGCATTTT. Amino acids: CASSSGQPQHF.

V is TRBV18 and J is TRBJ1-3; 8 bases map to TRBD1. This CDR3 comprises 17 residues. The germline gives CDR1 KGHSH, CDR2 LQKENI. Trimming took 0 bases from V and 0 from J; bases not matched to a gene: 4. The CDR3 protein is CASSPPQGADSGNTIYF. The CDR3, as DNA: TGTGCCAGCTCACCACCCCAGGGGGCTGACTCTGGAAACACCATATATTTT. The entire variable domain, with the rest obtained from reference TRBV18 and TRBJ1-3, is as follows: NAGVMQNPRHLVRRRGQEARLRCSPMKGHSHVYWYRQLPEEGLKFMVYLQKENIIDESGMPKERFSAEFPKEGPSILRIQQVVRGDSAAYFCASSPPQGADSGNTIYFGEGSWLTVV.

The CDR3 bases are TGTGCCATCAGTGAGTCGATGGCGGAAAATCAGCCCCAGCATTTT. Encoded protein: CAISESMAENQPQHF. The V gene is TRBV10-3, the J gene TRBJ1-5, with no clear D. V was clipped by 0 bases and J by 4 bases, with 10 bases between them. The CDR3 is 15 amino acids. CDR1 and CDR2 (germline): ENHRY, SYGVKD.

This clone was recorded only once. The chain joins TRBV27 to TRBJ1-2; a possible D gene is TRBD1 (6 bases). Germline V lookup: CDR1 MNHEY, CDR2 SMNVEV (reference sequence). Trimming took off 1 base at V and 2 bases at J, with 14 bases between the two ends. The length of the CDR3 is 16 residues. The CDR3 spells CASSLFGSGANYGYTF. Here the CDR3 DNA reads TGTGCCAGCAGTTTATTCGGGTCAGGGGCGAACTATGGCTACACCTTC.

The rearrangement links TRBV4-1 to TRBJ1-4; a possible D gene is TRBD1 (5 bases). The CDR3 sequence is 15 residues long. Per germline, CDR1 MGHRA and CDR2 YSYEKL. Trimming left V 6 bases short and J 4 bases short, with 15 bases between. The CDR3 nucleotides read TGCGCCAGCAGTTTGGGGGGAGCTGATAATGAAAAACTGTTTTTT. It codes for CASSLGGADNEKLFF.

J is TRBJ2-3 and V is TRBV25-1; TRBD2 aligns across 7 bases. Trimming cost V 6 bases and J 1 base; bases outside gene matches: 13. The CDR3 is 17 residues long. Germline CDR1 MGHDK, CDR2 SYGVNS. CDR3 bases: TGTGCCAGCAGCAGGAAAGGCGGGGGAATGGGCACAGATACGCAGTATTTT. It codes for CASSRKGGGMGTDTQYF.

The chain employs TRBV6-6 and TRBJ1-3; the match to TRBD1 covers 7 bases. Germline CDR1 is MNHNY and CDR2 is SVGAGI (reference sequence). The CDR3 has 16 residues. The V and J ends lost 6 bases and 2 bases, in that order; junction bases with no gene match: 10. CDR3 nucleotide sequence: TGTGCCAGCAGCATAAAACCGACAGGGCCTGGAAACACCATATATTTT. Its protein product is CASSIKPTGPGNTIYF.

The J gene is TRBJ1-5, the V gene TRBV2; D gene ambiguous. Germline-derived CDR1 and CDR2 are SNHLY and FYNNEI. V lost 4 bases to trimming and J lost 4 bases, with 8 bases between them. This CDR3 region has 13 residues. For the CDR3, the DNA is TGTGCCAGCAGTGCGAGGCCTAATCAGCCCCAGCATTTT. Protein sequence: CASSARPNQPQHF.

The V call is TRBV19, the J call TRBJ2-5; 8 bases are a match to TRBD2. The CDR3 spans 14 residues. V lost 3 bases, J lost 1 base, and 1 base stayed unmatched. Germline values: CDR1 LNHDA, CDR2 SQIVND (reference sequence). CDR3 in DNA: TGTGCCAGTAGTATCGGGAGGGGCCAAGAGACCCAGTACTTC. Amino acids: CASSIGRGQETQYF.

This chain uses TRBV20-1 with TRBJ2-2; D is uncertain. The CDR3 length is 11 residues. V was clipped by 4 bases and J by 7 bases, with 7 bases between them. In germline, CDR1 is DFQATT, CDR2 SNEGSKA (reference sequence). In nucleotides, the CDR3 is TGCAGTGCTACTAGTGGCGGGGAGCTGTTTTTT. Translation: CSATSGGELFF.